The 29 T cell receptor beta chains reported below all come from one sample, sequenced in a study of cytomegalovirus exposure and HLA in healthy donors. Both 60 Vbeta primers and 13 Jbeta primers went into the PCR. The repertoire was sequenced with immunoSEQ multiplex PCR; TCRdb's copy has only in-frame clones and lacks some. Of over 150,000 clones in the sample, 80% are singletons; the top ten hold about a tenth. What was sequenced was PBMCs. These TCRs come from a man in his late teens or twenties in good health and CMV-seropositive.

The chain employs TRBV30 and TRBJ2-5; tentatively, D is TRBD1 (6 bases). CDR1 and CDR2 from the germline V gene are GTSNPN and SVGIG (reference sequence). The CDR3 has 12 residues. The V and J ends lost 2 bases and 5 bases respectively, with 9 bases between them. CDR3 DNA sequence: TGTGCCTGGAGTCGTCAGGGGGAGACCCAGTACTTC. Translation gives CAWSRQGETQYF.

The chain joins TRBV5-5 to TRBJ1-2; D remains unclear. V gave up 4 bases and J gave up 4 bases, with 14 bases separating them. Per germline, CDR1 SGHKS and CDR2 YYEKEE (reference sequence). This CDR3 comprises 14 residues. The CDR3 bases are TGTGCCAGCAGCGCCGGGCGGGAGCGCTATGGCTACACCTTC. This codes for CASSAGRERYGYTF.

V is TRBV10-1 and J is TRBJ2-2, with D uncertain. Germline V gives CDR1 WNHNN, CDR2 SYGVQD (reference sequence). Trimming stripped 4 bases from V and 3 bases from J, with 12 bases between. The length of the CDR3 is 15 residues. The CDR3 loop reads CASSASAEHTGELFF. CDR3 bases: TGCGCCAGCAGTGCGAGTGCGGAACACACCGGGGAGCTGTTTTTT.

This chain links TRBV7-6 with TRBJ1-2; D may be TRBD1 (6 bases). CDR1 and CDR2 from the germline V gene are SGHVS and FNYEAQ. This CDR3 contains 15 residues. The V end lost 1 base, the J end lost 0 bases, and 9 bases lay between the germline ends. CDR3 DNA: TGTGCCAGCAGCTTAGTGGACAGCTCTAACTATGGCTACACCTTC. Protein: CASSLVDSSNYGYTF.

The CDR3 is CASSVEGAENEQFF. CDR3 in DNA: TGTGCCAGCAGCGTAGAGGGGGCTGAGAATGAGCAGTTCTTC. The V call is TRBV9, the J call TRBJ2-1, with 7 positions matching TRBD1. J was trimmed by 7 bases and V by 0 bases; bases with no gene match: 4. The length of the CDR3 is 14 residues. The germline V gene has CDR1 SGDLS and CDR2 YYNGEE.

This clone came up a few times. This sequence joins TRBV30 and TRBJ1-2, with 8 bases identical to TRBD1. The CDR3 runs 14 residues. The junction had 7 bases not matched to a gene; V was cut back by 3 bases and J by 4 bases. CDR1 is GTSNPN, CDR2 SVGIG, per germline (reference sequence). The CDR3 reads CAWSSPDRVYGYTF. CDR3 in DNA: TGTGCCTGGAGCTCTCCGGACAGGGTCTATGGCTACACCTTC. The whole variable domain, filled in from reference TRBV30 and TRBJ1-2, reads SQTIHQWPATLVQPVGSPLSLECTVEGTSNPNLYWYRQAAGRGLQLLFYSVGIGQISSEVPQNLSASRPQDRQFILSSKKLLLSDSGFYLCAWSSPDRVYGYTFGSGTRLTVV.

The V gene is TRBV4-1, the J gene TRBJ2-5, with TRBD2 identical over 7 bases. The J segment lost 2 bases and the V segment lost 0 bases, leaving 9 bases of the junction unmatched. This CDR3 is 17 amino acids long. Germline V gene sequence: CDR1 MGHRA, CDR2 YSYEKL. CDR3 DNA: TGCGCCAGCAGCCAAGAAATAGCGAGCGGGACTCAAGAGACCCAGTACTTC. Its protein product is CASSQEIASGTQETQYF.

This clone appeared a few times. The V and J genes are TRBV10-3 and TRBJ2-7; D is possibly TRBD1 or TRBD2 (5 bases each). Trimming took 10 bases from V and 2 from J, leaving 15 bases between them. The CDR3 sequence is 13 residues long. The V gene's germline CDR1 is ENHRY and CDR2 SYGVKD. CDR3 region: CATREHHTYEQYF. CDR3 coding DNA: TGTGCCACCAGGGAGCACCACACCTACGAGCAGTACTTC.

The CDR3 sequence is CASSTQEGNSRVEQYF. CDR3 DNA: TGTGCCAGTAGTACCCAGGAGGGGAATTCCAGGGTCGAGCAGTACTTC. This chain joins TRBV19 and TRBJ2-7; D perhaps matches TRBD2 (6 bases). Germline V lookup: CDR1 LNHDA, CDR2 SQIVND (reference sequence). Trimming shortened V by 4 bases and J by 6 bases, and 22 bases separated the two germline ends. The CDR3 totals 16 residues.

The J gene is TRBJ2-5, the V gene TRBV5-1; possible D gene TRBD2, 6 bases. The end of the DNA is better explained by TRBJ2-7, so the J call may be wrong. Per the germline V gene, CDR1 is SGHRS and CDR2 is YFSETQ. This CDR3 is 13 amino acids long. The CDR3 nucleotides read TGCGCCAGCAGCGAGGGACTTCTCTACGAGCAGTACTTC. Translation gives CASSEGLLYEQYF.

The chain joins TRBV6-4 to TRBJ2-1, with 12 bases matching TRBD2. The CDR3 extends over 15 amino acids. CDR1 is MRHNA, CDR2 SNTAGT, per germline. Trimming at V came to 6 bases and at J to 9 bases, leaving 9 bases not matched to a gene. This CDR3 reads CASRPLAGGPVEQFF. DNA for the CDR3: TGTGCCAGCAGGCCTCTAGCGGGAGGGCCAGTTGAGCAGTTCTTC.

The chain combines TRBV6-6 with TRBJ1-2, with a possible D match to TRBD1 (6 bases). The germline V gene has CDR1 MNHNY and CDR2 SVGAGI (reference sequence). V dropped 5 bases and J dropped 0 bases, with 10 bases sitting between them. The length of the CDR3 is 14 residues. The CDR3 sequence is CASSKTGSNYGYTF. CDR3 nucleotides: TGTGCCAGCAGTAAGACAGGCTCTAACTATGGCTACACCTTC.

This chain links TRBV4-1 with TRBJ1-2, with D possibly matching TRBD1 (5 bases). CDR1 is MGHRA, CDR2 YSYEKL, per germline. Trimming pared 2 bases from V and 4 bases from J, leaving 17 bases between. This CDR3 has 16 residues. The CDR3 loop is CASSQQSDSFGYGYTF. The DNA of the CDR3 is TGCGCCAGCAGCCAACAGTCCGACAGTTTTGGCTATGGCTACACCTTC.

This clone has only one observation. The V and J genes are TRBV19 and TRBJ2-7; a possible D gene is TRBD1 (6 bases). The CDR3 totals 15 residues. CDR1 and CDR2 from the germline V gene are LNHDA and SQIVND (reference sequence). V dropped 0 bases and J dropped 3 bases, with 12 bases sitting between them. For the CDR3, the DNA is TGTGCCAGTAGTATAGATCGACAGGCGAACTACGAGCAGTACTTC. Translation: CASSIDRQANYEQYF.

This clone was counted a few times. The rearrangement uses TRBV29-1 and TRBJ2-2; a weak D match, TRBD2 (6 bases). The CDR3 runs to 11 residues. V shed 6 bases and J shed 8 bases, with 10 bases lying between them. Germline-derived CDR1 and CDR2 are SQVTM and ANQGSEA. In nucleotides, the CDR3 is TGCAGCGTGGAGGGAGTTGGGGAGCTGTTTTTT. Residues: CSVEGVGELFF.

The chain employs TRBV5-6 and TRBJ1-5; TRBD1 might be the D (5 bases). Germline lookup yields CDR1 SGHDT and CDR2 YYEEEE. The CDR3 length is 14 residues. The V gene lost 4 bases and the J gene lost 0 bases, with 8 bases spanning the gap. Here the CDR3 reads CASSRRVSNQPQHF. CDR3 nucleotide sequence: TGTGCCAGCAGCCGCAGGGTTAGCAATCAGCCCCAGCATTTT.

The chain links TRBV11-2 to TRBJ2-3; 7 positions agree with TRBD1. CDR3 length equals 16 residues. Trimming cost V 5 bases and J 2 bases; bases outside gene matches: 10. The V gene's germline CDR1 is SGHAT and CDR2 FQNNGV. Here the CDR3 reads CASSPRARGFTDTQYF. The CDR3, as DNA: TGTGCCAGCAGCCCAAGGGCCAGGGGGTTCACAGATACGCAGTATTTT.

The chain is built from TRBV5-1 and TRBJ2-7, with TRBD2 identical over 8 bases. Unmatched junction bases numbered 6, after V lost 4 bases and J lost 6 bases. The CDR3 has 13 amino acids. Germline V lookup: CDR1 SGHRS, CDR2 YFSETQ. The CDR3 here is CASSGGTRVEQYF. In nucleotides, the CDR3 is TGCGCCAGCAGCGGGGGGACTAGGGTCGAGCAGTACTTC.

This clone has a handful of counts. This rearrangement joins TRBV6-5 to TRBJ1-5, with no clear D. Germline V lookup: CDR1 MNHEY, CDR2 SVGAGI. Trimming removed 2 bases from V and 7 bases from J, with 15 bases in between. This CDR3 comprises 15 residues. The CDR3 region is CASSYGADSGQPQHF. Here the CDR3 DNA reads TGTGCCAGCAGTTACGGTGCCGACTCGGGGCAGCCCCAGCATTTT.

The chain recombines TRBV10-3 with TRBJ2-7, with 7 bases matching TRBD1. Trimming cost V 3 bases and J 0 bases; bases outside gene matches: 11. Per germline, CDR1 ENHRY and CDR2 SYGVKD. The CDR3 is made up of 17 amino acids. CDR3 sequence: CAISDLGQATSSYEQYF. In DNA, the CDR3 is TGTGCCATCAGTGACCTAGGACAGGCGACAAGCTCCTACGAGCAGTACTTC.

A few counts support this clone. This chain links TRBV5-6 with TRBJ2-5, with TRBD1 matching 7 bases. Germline V gene sequence: CDR1 SGHDT, CDR2 YYEEEE. Losses at the gene ends were 0 bases for V and 5 bases for J; bases not matched to a gene: 10. There are 16 residues in the CDR3. The CDR3 sequence: CASSLVWDSKRETQYF. CDR3 nucleotide sequence: TGTGCCAGCAGCTTGGTTTGGGACAGCAAGCGTGAGACCCAGTACTTC.

The chain uses TRBV9 and TRBJ2-4; D may be TRBD2 (6 bases). Trimming stripped 4 bases from V and 9 bases from J, with 14 bases between. Germline values: CDR1 SGDLS, CDR2 YYNGEE. The CDR3 loop spans 13 amino acids. The CDR3 DNA reads TGTGCCAGCAGCCCAGGTATGGGAGGCATTCAGTACTTC. Protein sequence: CASSPGMGGIQYF.

The V gene is TRBV2, the J gene TRBJ2-1, with 8 bases matching TRBD2. Germline V lookup: CDR1 SNHLY, CDR2 FYNNEI. V dropped 6 bases and J dropped 7; count of bases not matched to a gene: 14. The CDR3 contains 16 residues. DNA for the CDR3: TGTGCCAGCAGCGACCTCGGGGGGGAGGGGAAAAATGAGCAGTTCTTC. Its translation is CASSDLGGEGKNEQFF.

A word on this clone: The junction departs from germline at one end; a sequencing error may be responsible. The chain links TRBV13 to TRBJ1-2; perhaps TRBD1 as D (6 bases). Germline V gene sequence: CDR1 PRHDT, CDR2 FYEKMQ (reference sequence). The CDR3 has 16 residues. CDR3 DNA sequence: TGTGCCAGCAGCCTAGGTATAGGACAGCTTCGCTATGGCTACACCTTC. Its translation: CASSLGIGQLRYGYTF.

The gene calls are TRBV7-2 and TRBJ2-3; 7 bases map to TRBD2. Trimming at V came to 4 bases and at J to 2 bases, leaving 9 bases not matched to a gene. Germline-derived CDR1 and CDR2 are SGHTA and FQGNSA. CDR3 length equals 16 residues. The CDR3 nucleotides read TGTGCCAGCAGCTCTTTGGGGGGGGTCATCACAGATACGCAGTATTTT. This translates into CASSSLGGVITDTQYF.

For this clone: Other DNA sequences of this sample code for an identical CDR3. The genes are TRBV5-1 and TRBJ2-7; D is perhaps TRBD1 (7 bases). Germline CDR1 is SGHRS and CDR2 is YFSETQ. V was trimmed by 0 bases and J by 3 bases, leaving 13 bases between them. This CDR3 region has 15 residues. CDR3 DNA: TGCGCCAGCAGCTTGGAGGCAGGGGGGCACTACGAGCAGTACTTC. Amino acid sequence: CASSLEAGGHYEQYF.

V and J are TRBV9 and TRBJ1-2, with 10 nucleotides matching TRBD1. The V gene end was trimmed by 3 bases and the J gene end by 8 bases; junction bases not matched to a gene: 10. CDR1 and CDR2 (germline): SGDLS, YYNGEE. The CDR3 is 15 residues long. CDR3 in amino acids: CASSAPSRTGGGYTF. The CDR3 DNA reads TGTGCCAGCAGCGCTCCATCTAGGACAGGGGGGGGCTACACCTTC.

The chain employs TRBV14 and TRBJ2-1; TRBD2 matches at 14 bases. The J segment lost 6 bases and the V segment lost 4 bases, leaving 5 bases of the junction unmatched. The CDR3 spans 16 residues. Germline assignment: CDR1 SGHDN and CDR2 FVKESK. This CDR3 reads CASSPRTSGRLNEQFF. For the CDR3, the DNA is TGTGCCAGCAGCCCGCGGACTAGCGGGAGGCTCAATGAGCAGTTCTTC.

V is TRBV5-1 and J is TRBJ2-7, with D perhaps matching TRBD1 (8 bases). This CDR3 spans 18 amino acids. CDR1 is SGHRS and CDR2 is YFSETQ in the germline V gene. The V end lost 4 bases, the J end lost 6 bases, and 29 bases lay between the germline ends. CDR3 protein: CASSPINGQGGKVGEQYF. CDR3 coding DNA: TGCGCCAGCAGCCCAATTAACGGACAGGGAGGGAAGGTCGGCGAGCAGTACTTC.